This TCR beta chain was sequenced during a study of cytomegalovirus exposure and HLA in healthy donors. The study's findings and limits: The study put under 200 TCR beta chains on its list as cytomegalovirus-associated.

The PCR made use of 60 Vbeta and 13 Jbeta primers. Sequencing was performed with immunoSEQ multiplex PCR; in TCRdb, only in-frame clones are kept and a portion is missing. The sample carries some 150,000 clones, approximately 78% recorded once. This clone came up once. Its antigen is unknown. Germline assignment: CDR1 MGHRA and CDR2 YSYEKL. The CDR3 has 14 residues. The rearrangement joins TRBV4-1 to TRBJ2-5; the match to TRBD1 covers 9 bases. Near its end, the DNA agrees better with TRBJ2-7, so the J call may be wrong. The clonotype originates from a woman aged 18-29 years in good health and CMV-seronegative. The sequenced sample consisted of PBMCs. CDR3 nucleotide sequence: TGCGCCAGCAGCCAGACAGGGGGTAACTACGAGCAGTACTTC. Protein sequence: CASSQTGGNYEQYF.